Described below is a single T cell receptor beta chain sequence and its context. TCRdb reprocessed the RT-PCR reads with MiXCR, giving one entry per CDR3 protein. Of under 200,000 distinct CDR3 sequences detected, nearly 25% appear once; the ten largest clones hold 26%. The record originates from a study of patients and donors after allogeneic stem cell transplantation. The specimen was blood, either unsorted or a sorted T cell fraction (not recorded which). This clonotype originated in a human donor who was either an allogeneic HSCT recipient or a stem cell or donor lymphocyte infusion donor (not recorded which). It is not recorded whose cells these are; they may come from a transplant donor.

The CDR3 region has the DNA TGTGCCACCAGTGAACCGACAGGGGGCAAAGAGCAGTTCTTC. Protein sequence: CATSEPTGGKEQFF. The chain is built from TRBV24-1 and TRBJ2-1; 10 bases map to TRBD1. The ends lost 4 bases at V and 10 bases at J; junction bases unmatched: 6. CDR1 is KGHDR and CDR2 is SFDVKD in the germline V gene. This CDR3 region has 14 residues.